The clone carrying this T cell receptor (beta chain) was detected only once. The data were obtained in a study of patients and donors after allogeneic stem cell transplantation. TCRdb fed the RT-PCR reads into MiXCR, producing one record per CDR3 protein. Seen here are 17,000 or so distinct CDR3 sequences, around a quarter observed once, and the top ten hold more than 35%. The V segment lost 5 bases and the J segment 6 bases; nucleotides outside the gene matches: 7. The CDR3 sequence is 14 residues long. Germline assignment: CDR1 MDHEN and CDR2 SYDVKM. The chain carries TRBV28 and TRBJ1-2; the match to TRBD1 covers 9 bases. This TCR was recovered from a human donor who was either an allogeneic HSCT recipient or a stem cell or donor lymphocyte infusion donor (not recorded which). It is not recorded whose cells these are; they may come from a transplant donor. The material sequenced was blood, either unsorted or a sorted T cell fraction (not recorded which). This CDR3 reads CASSPGTGRHGYTF. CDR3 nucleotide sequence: TGTGCCAGCAGTCCAGGGACAGGGAGGCATGGCTACACCTTC.